What follows are 4 T cell receptor beta chains derived from one specimen sequenced in a study of CD8+ T cells in alopecia areata. Treatment here: oral pan-JAK inhibitor, 5-10 mg twice daily. cDNA prepared by RNA extraction and subsequent reverse transcription served as the template for sequencing. This table comes from immunoSEQ multiplex PCR, and its TCRdb copy is limited to in-frame clones, with some not included. The repertoire holds tens of thousands of clones, with roughly 65% as singletons. The sample was CD8+ T cells sorted from blood, taken at week 4, from a patient treated with tofacitinib. The receptors were gathered from a human donor with alopecia areata.

This chain joins TRBV7-9 and TRBJ2-7; D is ambiguous. The germline V and J ends were trimmed by 3 bases and 5 bases, with 14 bases remaining between them. In germline, CDR1 is SEHNR, CDR2 FQNEAQ (reference sequence). CDR3 size: 14 residues. CDR3 in amino acids: CASSFGRAFDEQYF. The CDR3 nucleotides read TGTGCCAGCAGCTTCGGACGTGCGTTCGACGAGCAGTACTTC. The full variable domain, rest sourced from reference TRBV7-9 and TRBJ2-7, is DTGVSQNPRHKITKRGQNVTFRCDPISEHNRLYWYRQTLGQGPEFLTYFQNEAQLEKSRLLSDRFSAERPKGSFSTLEIQRTEQGDSAMYLCASSFGRAFDEQYFGPGTRLTVT.

This clone came up a few times. Written as DNA, the CDR3 is TGTGCCAGCAGCATCGGGACAGGGGGCTACGAGCAGTACTTC. Translated: CASSIGTGGYEQYF. J is TRBJ2-7 and V is TRBV5-6; 11 nucleotides agree with TRBD1. The germline V gene encodes CDR1 SGHDT and CDR2 YYEEEE. Trimming removed 4 bases from V and 3 bases from J; junction bases left unmatched: 3. The CDR3 has 14 amino acids.

This clone showed up just a few times. CDR3 amino acids: CASSARLGQGEGYEQYF. In nucleotides, the CDR3 is TGTGCCAGCAGCGCGAGGCTTGGACAGGGGGAGGGCTACGAGCAGTACTTC. This chain uses TRBV13 with TRBJ2-7, with 10 bases matching TRBD1. Trimming at V came to 5 bases and at J to 3 bases, leaving 13 bases not matched to a gene. The CDR3 has 17 amino acids. Germline V gene data show CDR1 as PRHDT and CDR2 as FYEKMQ (reference sequence).

The chain couples TRBV4-3 to TRBJ2-7, with a possible D match to TRBD2 (6 bases). V gave up 0 bases and J gave up 0 bases, with 15 bases separating them. Germline assignment: CDR1 LGHNA and CDR2 YSLEER. CDR3 length: 17 amino acids. CDR3 region: CASSQDRAGFGSYEQYF. The DNA of the CDR3 is TGCGCCAGCAGCCAAGATCGTGCGGGATTTGGCTCCTACGAGCAGTACTTC.